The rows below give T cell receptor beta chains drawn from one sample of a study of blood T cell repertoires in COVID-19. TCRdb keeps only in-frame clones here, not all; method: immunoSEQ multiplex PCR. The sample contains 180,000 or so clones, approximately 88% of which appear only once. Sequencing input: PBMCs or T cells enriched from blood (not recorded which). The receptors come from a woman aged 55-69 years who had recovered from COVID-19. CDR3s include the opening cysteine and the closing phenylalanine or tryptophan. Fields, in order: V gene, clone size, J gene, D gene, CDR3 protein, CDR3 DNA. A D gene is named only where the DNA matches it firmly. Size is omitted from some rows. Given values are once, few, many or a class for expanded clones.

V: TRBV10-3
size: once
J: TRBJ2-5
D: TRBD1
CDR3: CAISAQPGQGDKETQYF
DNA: TGTGCCATCAGTGCACAACCGGGACAGGGGGATAAAGAGACCCAGTACTTC

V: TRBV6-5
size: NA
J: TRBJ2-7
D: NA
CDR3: CASTEAYEQYF
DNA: TGTGCCAGCACCGAGGCCTACGAGCAGTACTTC

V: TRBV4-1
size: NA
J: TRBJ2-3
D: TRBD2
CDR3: CASSQAQTSGGITDTQYF
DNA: TGCGCCAGCAGCCAGGCACAAACTAGCGGGGGTATTACAGATACGCAGTATTTT

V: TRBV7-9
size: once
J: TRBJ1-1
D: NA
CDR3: CASSLPDTEAFF
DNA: TGTGCCAGCAGTTTGCCGGACACTGAAGCTTTCTTT

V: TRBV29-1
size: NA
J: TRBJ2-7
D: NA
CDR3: CSVGDAGYEQYF
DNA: TGCAGCGTCGGGGATGCCGGCTACGAGCAGTACTTC

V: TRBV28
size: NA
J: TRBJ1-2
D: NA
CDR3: CASSLLTYGGYTF
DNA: TGTGCCAGCAGTTTGCTAACGTATGGTGGCTACACCTTC

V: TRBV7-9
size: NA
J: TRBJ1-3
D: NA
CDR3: CASSLDRVGNTIYF
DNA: TGTGCCAGCAGCTTAGACAGGGTTGGAAACACCATATATTTT

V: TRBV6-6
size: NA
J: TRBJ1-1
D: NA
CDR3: CASSYSASAEAFF
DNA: TGTGCCAGCAGTTACTCGGCCTCCGCTGAAGCTTTCTTT

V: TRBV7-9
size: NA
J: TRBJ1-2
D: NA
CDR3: CASSLETGANYGYTF
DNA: TGTGCCAGCAGCTTAGAGACAGGAGCTAACTATGGCTACACCTTC

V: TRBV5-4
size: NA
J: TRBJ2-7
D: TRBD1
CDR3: CASSLDRVLSEQYF
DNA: TGTGCCAGCAGCCTAGACAGGGTTCTGAGCGAGCAGTACTTC

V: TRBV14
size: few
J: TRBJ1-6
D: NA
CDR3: CASSQALGAGSPLHF
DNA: TGTGCCAGCAGCCAAGCGCTGGGGGCTGGTTCACCCCTCCACTTT

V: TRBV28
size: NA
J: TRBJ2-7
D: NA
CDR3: CASSLTGGSYEQYF
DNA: TGTGCCAGCAGTTTAACCGGGGGTAGCTACGAGCAGTACTTC

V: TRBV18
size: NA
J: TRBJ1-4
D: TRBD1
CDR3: CASSRDRAEKLFF
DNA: TGTGCCAGCTCACGGGACAGAGCAGAAAAACTGTTTTTT

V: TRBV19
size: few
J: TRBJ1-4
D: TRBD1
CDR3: CASSGTGTGDEKLFF
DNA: TGTGCCAGTAGTGGAACCGGGACAGGGGATGAAAAACTGTTTTTT

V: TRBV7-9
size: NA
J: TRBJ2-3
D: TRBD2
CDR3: CASSSGLAAIRQYF
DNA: TGTGCCAGCAGCTCGGGACTAGCGGCTATAAGGCAGTATTTT

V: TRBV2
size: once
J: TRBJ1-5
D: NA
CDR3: CASRSGNQPQHF
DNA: TGTGCCAGCAGATCGGGAAATCAGCCCCAGCATTTT

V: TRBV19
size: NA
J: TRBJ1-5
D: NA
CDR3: CASSIGPGVSNQPQHF
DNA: TGTGCCAGTAGTATAGGGCCGGGGGTGAGCAATCAGCCCCAGCATTTT

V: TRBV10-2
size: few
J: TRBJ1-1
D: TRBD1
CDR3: CASREQGVTEAFF
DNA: TGCGCCAGCAGGGAACAGGGGGTGACTGAAGCTTTCTTT

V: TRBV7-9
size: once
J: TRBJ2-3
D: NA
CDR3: CASSLTETDTDTQYF
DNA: TGTGCCAGCAGCTTAACGGAGACAGACACAGATACGCAGTATTTT

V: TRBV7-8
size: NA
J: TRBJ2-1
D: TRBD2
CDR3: CASSLEGSSGSLSYNEQFF
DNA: TGTGCCAGCAGCTTAGAAGGGTCTAGCGGGAGCCTCTCCTACAATGAGCAGTTCTTC

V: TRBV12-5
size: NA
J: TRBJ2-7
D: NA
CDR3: CASGLPPPTATYEQYF
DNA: TGTGCTAGTGGTTTGCCCCCACCTACTGCTACCTACGAGCAGTACTTC

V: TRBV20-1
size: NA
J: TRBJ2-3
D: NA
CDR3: CSAFGGDTQYF
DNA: TGCAGTGCGTTCGGAGGAGATACGCAGTATTTT

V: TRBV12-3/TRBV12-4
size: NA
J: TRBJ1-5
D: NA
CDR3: CASSGGGQPQHF
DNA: TGTGCCAGCAGCGGGGGAGGGCAGCCCCAGCATTTT

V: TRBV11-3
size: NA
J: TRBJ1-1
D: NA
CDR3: CASSLGGKNTEAFF
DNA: TGTGCCAGCAGCTTAGGCGGAAAGAACACTGAAGCTTTCTTT

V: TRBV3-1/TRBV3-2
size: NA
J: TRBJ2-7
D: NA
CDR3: CASSQAGESYEQYF
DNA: TGTGCCAGCAGCCAAGCGGGGGAATCCTACGAGCAGTACTTC

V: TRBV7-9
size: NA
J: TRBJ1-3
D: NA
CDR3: CASSLERGGSSGNTIYF
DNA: TGTGCCAGCAGCTTAGAAAGGGGGGGAAGCTCTGGAAACACCATATATTTT

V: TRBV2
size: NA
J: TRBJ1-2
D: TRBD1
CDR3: CASIGTRQGSGYTF
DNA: TGTGCCAGCATCGGGACTCGACAGGGTAGTGGCTACACCTTC

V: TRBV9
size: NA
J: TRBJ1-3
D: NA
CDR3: CASSVAGQTSGNTIYF
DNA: TGTGCCAGCAGCGTTGCCGGACAGACCTCTGGAAACACCATATATTTT

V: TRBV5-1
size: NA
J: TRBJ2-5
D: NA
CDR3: CASRPGGFLETQYF
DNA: TGCGCCAGCAGGCCGGGCGGGTTCCTAGAGACCCAGTACTTC

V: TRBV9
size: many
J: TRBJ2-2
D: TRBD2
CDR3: CASSVDPGGSAGELFF
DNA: TGTGCCAGCAGCGTAGATCCGGGAGGTAGCGCCGGGGAGCTGTTTTTT

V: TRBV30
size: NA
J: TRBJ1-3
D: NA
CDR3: CAWKPRTYTGTFSGNTIYF
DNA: TGTGCCTGGAAACCTAGAACTTATACCGGGACTTTCTCTGGAAACACCATATATTTT

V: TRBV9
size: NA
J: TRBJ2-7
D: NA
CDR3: CASSPLSSAVYEQYF
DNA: TGTGCCAGCAGCCCATTGAGTAGCGCTGTCTACGAGCAGTACTTC

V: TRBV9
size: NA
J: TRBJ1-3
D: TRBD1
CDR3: CASSARGFVPGQVLSRNTIYF
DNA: TGTGCCAGCAGCGCACGGGGATTCGTTCCGGGACAGGTTTTGAGCCGAAACACCATATATTTT

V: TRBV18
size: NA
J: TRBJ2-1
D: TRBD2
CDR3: CASSEASGDYNEQFF
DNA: TGTGCCAGCTCAGAGGCCAGCGGGGACTACAATGAGCAGTTCTTC

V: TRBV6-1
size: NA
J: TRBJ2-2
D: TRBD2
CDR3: CASSELAGGTGELFF
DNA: TGTGCCAGCAGTGAACTAGCGGGGGGCACCGGGGAGCTGTTTTTT

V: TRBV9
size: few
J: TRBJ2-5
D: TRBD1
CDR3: CASSGGQGWETQYF
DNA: TGTGCCAGCAGCGGGGGACAGGGTTGGGAGACCCAGTACTTC

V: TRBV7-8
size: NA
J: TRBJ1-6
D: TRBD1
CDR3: CASSLDRGSSPLHF
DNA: TGTGCCAGCAGCTTAGACAGGGGATCTTCACCCCTCCACTTT

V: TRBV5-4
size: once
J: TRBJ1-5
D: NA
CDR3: CASSLDYNQPQHF
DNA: TGTGCCAGCAGCTTGGACTACAATCAGCCCCAGCATTTT

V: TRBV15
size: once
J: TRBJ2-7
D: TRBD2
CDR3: CATSRDRGTSSYEQYF
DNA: TGTGCCACCAGCAGAGATCGAGGGACTAGCTCCTACGAGCAGTACTTC

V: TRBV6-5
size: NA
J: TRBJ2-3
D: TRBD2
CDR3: CASSILAGSTDTQYF
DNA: TGTGCCAGCAGTATACTAGCGGGGTCGACAGATACGCAGTATTTT

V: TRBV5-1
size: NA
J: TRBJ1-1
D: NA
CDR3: CASSWWGVGTEAFF
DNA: TGCGCCAGCAGCTGGTGGGGAGTCGGTACTGAAGCTTTCTTT

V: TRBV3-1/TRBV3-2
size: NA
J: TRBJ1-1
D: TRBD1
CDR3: CASSQPGQGGLEAFF
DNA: TGTGCCAGCAGCCAGCCGGGACAGGGAGGACTCGAAGCTTTCTTT

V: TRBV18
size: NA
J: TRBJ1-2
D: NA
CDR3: CASSPGQTSNYGYTF
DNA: TGTGCCAGCTCACCAGGACAGACTTCTAACTATGGCTACACCTTC

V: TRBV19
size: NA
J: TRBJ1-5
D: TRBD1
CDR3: CASSKVSGGNQPQHF
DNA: TGTGCCAGTAGTAAGGTGTCAGGGGGTAATCAGCCCCAGCATTTT

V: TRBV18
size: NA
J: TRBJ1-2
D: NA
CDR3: CASSPSDSMGSYTF
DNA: TGTGCCAGCTCACCATCCGACAGTATGGGTAGCTACACCTTC

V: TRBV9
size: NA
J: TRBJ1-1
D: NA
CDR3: CASSKGGTSTEAFF
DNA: TGTGCCAGCAGCAAAGGCGGGACTAGCACTGAAGCTTTCTTT

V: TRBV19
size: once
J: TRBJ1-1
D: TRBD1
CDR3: CASSTTGWLEAFF
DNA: TGTGCCAGTAGTACGACAGGGTGGCTTGAAGCTTTCTTT

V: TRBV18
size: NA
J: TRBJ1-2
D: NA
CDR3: CASSPREVDGYTF
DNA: TGTGCCAGCTCACCGAGGGAGGTGGATGGCTACACCTTC

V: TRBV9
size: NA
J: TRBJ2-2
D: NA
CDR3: CASSPSGVGELFF
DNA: TGTGCCAGCAGCCCATCAGGCGTCGGGGAGCTGTTTTTT

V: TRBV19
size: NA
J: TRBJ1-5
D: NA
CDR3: CASSIGGRLSNQPQHF
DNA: TGTGCCAGTAGTATAGGTGGCAGGCTTAGCAATCAGCCCCAGCATTTT

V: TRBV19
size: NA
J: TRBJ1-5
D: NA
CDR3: CASSIGLPGNPQHF
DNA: TGTGCCAGTAGTATAGGTCTTCCCGGGAATCCCCAGCATTTT

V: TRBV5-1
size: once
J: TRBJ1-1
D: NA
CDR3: CASSLEQGTEAFF
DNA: TGCGCCAGCAGCTTGGAACAGGGCACTGAAGCTTTCTTT

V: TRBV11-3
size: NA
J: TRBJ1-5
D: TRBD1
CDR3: CASSLTKTGFCQPQHF
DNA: TGTGCCAGCAGCTTAACCAAGACAGGGTTTTGTCAGCCCCAGCATTTT

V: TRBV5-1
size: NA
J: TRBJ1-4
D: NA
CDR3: CASSHTGYEKLFF
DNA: TGCGCCAGCAGCCACACAGGGTATGAAAAACTGTTTTTT